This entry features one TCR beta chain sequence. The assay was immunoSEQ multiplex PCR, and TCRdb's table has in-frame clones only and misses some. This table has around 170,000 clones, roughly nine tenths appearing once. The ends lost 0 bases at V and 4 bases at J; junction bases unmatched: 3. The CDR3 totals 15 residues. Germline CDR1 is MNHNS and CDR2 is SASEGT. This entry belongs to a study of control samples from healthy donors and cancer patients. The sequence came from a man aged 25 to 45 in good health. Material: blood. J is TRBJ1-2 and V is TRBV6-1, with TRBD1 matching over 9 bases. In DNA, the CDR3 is TGTGCCAGCAGTGAAGCGGGGACAGGGTCCTATGGCTACACCTTC. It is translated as CASSEAGTGSYGYTF.